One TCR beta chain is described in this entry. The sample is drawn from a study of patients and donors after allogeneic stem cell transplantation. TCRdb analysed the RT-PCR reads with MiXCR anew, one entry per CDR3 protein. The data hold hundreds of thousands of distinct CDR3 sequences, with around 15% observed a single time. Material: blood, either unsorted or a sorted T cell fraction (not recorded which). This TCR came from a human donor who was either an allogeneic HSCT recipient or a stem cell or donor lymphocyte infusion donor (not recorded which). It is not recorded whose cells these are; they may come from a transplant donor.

CDR3 DNA: TGTGCCACCAGTGACGGACTAGCGGGAGATCCCCAAGAGACCCAGTACTTC. Its translation is CATSDGLAGDPQETQYF. The rearrangement joins TRBV24-1 to TRBJ2-5; 13 bases are a match to TRBD2. The germline CDR1 and CDR2 sequences are KGHDR and SFDVKD. Trimming cost V 4 bases and J 1 base; bases outside gene matches: 5. The CDR3 length is 17 residues.